A selection of T cell receptor beta chains follows, all from one sample in a study of T cells in Graves' hyperthyroidism and ophthalmopathy. TCRdb re-called the multiplex PCR reads through MiXCR, storing one row per CDR3 protein. The sample has 270,000 or so distinct CDR3 sequences, 20% to 25% seen once; the top ten hold around 30%. Sequencing was performed on blood. The receptors were sampled from a man aged 35 to 55 with Graves' hyperthyroidism that later progressed to Graves' ophthalmopathy. CDR3s include the opening cysteine and the closing phenylalanine or tryptophan. The D gene is left open where the match is weak. Expanded clones get a size class; other rows say once, few or many, or leave the size out.

D | J | size | V | DNA | CDR3
NA | TRBJ1-5 | many | TRBV19 | TGTGCCAGTAGTATCGGTACAGAATATAGCAATCAGCCCCAGCATTTT | CASSIGTEYSNQPQHF
NA | TRBJ1-1 | NA | TRBV11-2 | TGTGCCAGCAAGCGGCCGGGGGTGAACACTGAAGCTTTCTTT | CASKRPGVNTEAFF
TRBD2 | TRBJ2-4 | many | TRBV28 | TGTGCCAGCAGAGGTGCGGGAGTGAACATTCAGTACTTC | CASRGAGVNIQYF
TRBD1 | TRBJ2-2 | many | TRBV19 | TGTGCCAGTAGTATGAGTTTGGACAGGGTCACCGGGGAGCTGTTTTTT | CASSMSLDRVTGELFF
TRBD1 | TRBJ2-5 | NA | TRBV7-9 | TGTGCCAGCAGGCGACAGGGAGAGACCCAGTACTTC | CASRRQGETQYF
NA | TRBJ1-1 | many | TRBV12-3/TRBV12-4 | TGTGCCAGCAGTCTACAGGGACACGACACTGAAGCTTTCTTT | CASSLQGHDTEAFF
NA | TRBJ1-1 | many | TRBV11-2 | TGTGCCAGCAGCCAAACTCTGGAACTCGAAGCTTTCTTT | CASSQTLELEAFF
NA | TRBJ1-5 | many | TRBV6-1 | TGTGCCAGCAGTCCTCCGAATCAGCCCCAGCATTTT | CASSPPNQPQHF
NA | TRBJ1-1 | many | TRBV4-1 | TGCGCCAGCAGCCACCGTCAAGGGTGGCCTGAAGCTTTCTTT | CASSHRQGWPEAFF
TRBD1 | TRBJ2-7 | NA | TRBV6-1 | TGTGCCAGCAATCCACAGGGGAGTTACGAGCAGTACTTC | CASNPQGSYEQYF
NA | TRBJ1-2 | many | TRBV19 | TGTGCCGTCGGCCCAGTCTTCCCCTATGGCTACACCTTC | CAVGPVFPYGYTF
NA | TRBJ2-2 | many | TRBV10-1 | TGCGCCAGCCTTCAGGGCAGTAAAAGGGAAACCGGGGAGCTGTTTTTT | CASLQGSKRETGELFF
NA | TRBJ2-3 | many | TRBV28 | TGTGCCAGCAGTTTCTTTGGGCGAGAAGGGCCAGATACGCAGTATTTT | CASSFFGREGPDTQYF
NA | TRBJ2-7 | once | TRBV6-1 | TGTGCCAGCATGCTCGGGACCGCATCCTCCTACGAGCAGTACTTC | CASMLGTASSYEQYF
NA | TRBJ2-5 | many | TRBV24-1 | TGTGCCACCAGTGATTTTAAAACACAAGAGACCCAGTACTTC | CATSDFKTQETQYF
NA | TRBJ1-2 | many | TRBV7-2 | TGTGCCAGCAGCTTAGGCAGCAACCAAATCTATGGCTACACCTTC | CASSLGSNQIYGYTF
NA | TRBJ1-5 | many | TRBV20-1 | TGCAGTGCTAGTTTCGGGGGTTATAGCAATCAGCCCCAGCATTTT | CSASFGGYSNQPQHF
NA | TRBJ1-5 | NA | TRBV6-5 | TGTGCCAGCAGTTACTTCCTTACAGCTTATAGCAATCAGCCCCAGCATTTT | CASSYFLTAYSNQPQHF
NA | TRBJ2-7 | NA | TRBV12-3/TRBV12-4 | TGTGCCAGCAGTACAAGGGACGGTACCTACGAGCAGTACTTC | CASSTRDGTYEQYF
TRBD1 | TRBJ2-7 | many | TRBV20-1 | TGCAGTGCTAGAAAAAGACAGGGCTCCTACGAGCAGTACTTC | CSARKRQGSYEQYF
NA | TRBJ2-7 | few | TRBV7-9 | TGTGCCAGCAGCTTAGTTGGGCAGGTCGACGAGCAGTACTTC | CASSLVGQVDEQYF
NA | TRBJ2-1 | many | TRBV20-1 | TGCAGTGCTAGAGATCTTCAGGGGAACTCAATCGGCGACTACAATGAGCAGTTCTTC | CSARDLQGNSIGDYNEQFF
NA | TRBJ1-1 | NA | TRBV19 | TGTGCCAGTAGTATGATGGGGCGGGCGGGCATGAACACTGAAGCTTTCTTT | CASSMMGRAGMNTEAFF
NA | TRBJ1-1 | many | TRBV5-1 | TGCACCAGCAGCTTTCAAGAGAACACTGAAGCTTTCTTT | CTSSFQENTEAFF
NA | TRBJ2-7 | many | TRBV19 | TGTGCCAGTAGTATTAGCTGGGCCTACGAGCAGTACTTC | CASSISWAYEQYF
NA | TRBJ2-5 | NA | TRBV10-3 | TGTGCCATCAGTGCTGAGCACCTCCAAGAGACCCAGTACTTC | CAISAEHLQETQYF
TRBD1 | TRBJ1-1 | many | TRBV5-1 | TGTGCCAGCAGCTTCCAGGGGGGGAACACTGAAGCTTTCTTT | CASSFQGGNTEAFF
TRBD1 | TRBJ2-5 | NA | TRBV12-5 | TGTGCTAGTGCCCCAACAGGGGGCAAAGAGACCCAGTACTTC | CASAPTGGKETQYF
NA | TRBJ1-6 | many | TRBV12-3/TRBV12-4 | TGTGCCAGCAGTTTCCGTGGGGGGGGAAATTCACCCCTCCACTTT | CASSFRGGGNSPLHF
TRBD1 | TRBJ1-3 | many | TRBV19 | TGTGCCAGTAGTATCACAGGGGCAGGAAACACCATATATTTT | CASSITGAGNTIYF
NA | TRBJ2-5 | few | TRBV11-2 | TGTGCCAGCAGCCCGATTAGGGTCGTGGGGACCCAGTACTTC | CASSPIRVVGTQYF
NA | TRBJ2-5 | many | TRBV20-1 | TGCAGTGCTACAGAGCAGGGGTTGGTCGAGACCCAGTACTTC | CSATEQGLVETQYF
TRBD1 | TRBJ2-5 | NA | TRBV6-5 | TGTGCCAGCAGTTGGACAGGGCTACAAGAGACCCAGTACTTC | CASSWTGLQETQYF
NA | TRBJ1-2 | NA | TRBV2 | TGTGCCAGCAGTTCCACAGGGTTTCTCTATGGCTACACCTTC | CASSSTGFLYGYTF
NA | TRBJ1-3 | NA | TRBV12-3/TRBV12-4 | TGTGCCAGCAGTCAGGTCGCGGGGGGTAGCACCATATATTTT | CASSQVAGGSTIYF
NA | TRBJ2-5 | NA | TRBV28 | TGTGCCAGCAGTTCCCCTCCCAGGGGGGAAGAGACCCAGTACTTC | CASSSPPRGEETQYF
NA | TRBJ2-4 | many | TRBV6-2/TRBV6-3 | TGTGCCAGCAACACAATCGCTGGGTGGGATCCCAAAAACATTCAGTACTTC | CASNTIAGWDPKNIQYF
NA | TRBJ1-5 | NA | TRBV12-3/TRBV12-4 | TGTGCCAGCCCCCAGGGAGTGAATCAGCCCCAGCATTTT | CASPQGVNQPQHF
NA | TRBJ1-5 | many | TRBV28 | TGTGCCAGCAACTTAAAACAGGGTGCTCAGCCCCAGCATTTT | CASNLKQGAQPQHF
NA | TRBJ1-5 | many | TRBV6-2/TRBV6-3 | TGTGCCAGCAGTGTCATCCGGGACAATCAGCCCCAGCATTTT | CASSVIRDNQPQHF
NA | TRBJ1-2 | many | TRBV6-1 | TGTGCCAGCACCTGGCGATATGGCTACACCTTC | CASTWRYGYTF
NA | TRBJ1-2 | NA | TRBV6-2/TRBV6-3 | TGTGCCAGCAGGATTGCAGGGTTTAACTATGGCTACACCTTC | CASRIAGFNYGYTF
NA | TRBJ1-1 | NA | TRBV6-5 | TGTGCCAGCATTTTAGATCAGGGGCGCGATCTCACTGAAGCTTTCTTT | CASILDQGRDLTEAFF
TRBD2 | TRBJ2-7 | many | TRBV28 | TGTGCCAGCAGTTTAACGGGAAGCGGGAGAGAGCAGTACTTC | CASSLTGSGREQYF
NA | TRBJ1-1 | many | TRBV11-3 | TGTGCCAGCAGCTTTTCCCAAGTGGCTGAAGCTTTCTTT | CASSFSQVAEAFF
TRBD2 | TRBJ2-7 | many | TRBV10-2 | TGCGCCAGCAGTGCCCTAGCGGACTCCTACGAGCAGTACTTC | CASSALADSYEQYF
TRBD2 | TRBJ2-7 | many | TRBV5-6 | TGTGCCAGCAGCTTGGGCGGGACTAGCGAAAACTCCTACGAGCAGTACTTC | CASSLGGTSENSYEQYF
NA | TRBJ1-2 | NA | TRBV28 | TGTGCCAGCAGTACTCCCCGGATCTTGGATGCCTATGGCTACACCTTC | CASSTPRILDAYGYTF
NA | TRBJ1-2 | NA | TRBV12-3/TRBV12-4 | TGTGCCAGCAGGGACATGCTGGGGATGGGCTATGGCTACACCTTC | CASRDMLGMGYGYTF
NA | TRBJ1-1 | NA | TRBV20-1 | TGCAGTGCTAGAGATCTGGTTACTCCTGAAGCTTTCTTT | CSARDLVTPEAFF
TRBD2 | TRBJ2-7 | many | TRBV19 | TGTGCCAGTAGTATCGGACTAGCGGTCGACGAGCAGTACTTC | CASSIGLAVDEQYF
NA | TRBJ2-7 | many | TRBV11-3 | TGTGCCAGCAGCTTAGGACCAAACTACGAGCAGTACTTC | CASSLGPNYEQYF
NA | TRBJ2-5 | many | TRBV20-1 | TGCAGTGCTCCAGGACAGTGGGGGGGAGAGACCCAGTACTTC | CSAPGQWGGETQYF
TRBD2 | TRBJ2-7 | many | TRBV2 | TGTGCCAGCAGTGTTACTAGCGGGAGGAGTAACGAGCAGTACTTC | CASSVTSGRSNEQYF